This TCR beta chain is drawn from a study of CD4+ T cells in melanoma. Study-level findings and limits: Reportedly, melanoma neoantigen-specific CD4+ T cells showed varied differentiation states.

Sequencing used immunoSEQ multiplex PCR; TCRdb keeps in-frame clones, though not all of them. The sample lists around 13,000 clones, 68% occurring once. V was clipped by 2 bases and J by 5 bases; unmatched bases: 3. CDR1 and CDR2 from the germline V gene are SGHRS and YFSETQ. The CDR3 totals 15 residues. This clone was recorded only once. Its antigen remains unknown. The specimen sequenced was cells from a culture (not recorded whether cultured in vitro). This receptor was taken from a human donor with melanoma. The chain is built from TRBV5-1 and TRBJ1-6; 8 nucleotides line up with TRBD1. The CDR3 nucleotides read TGCGCCAGCAGCTTACAGGGGGTGGATAATTCACCCCTCCACTTT. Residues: CASSLQGVDNSPLHF.